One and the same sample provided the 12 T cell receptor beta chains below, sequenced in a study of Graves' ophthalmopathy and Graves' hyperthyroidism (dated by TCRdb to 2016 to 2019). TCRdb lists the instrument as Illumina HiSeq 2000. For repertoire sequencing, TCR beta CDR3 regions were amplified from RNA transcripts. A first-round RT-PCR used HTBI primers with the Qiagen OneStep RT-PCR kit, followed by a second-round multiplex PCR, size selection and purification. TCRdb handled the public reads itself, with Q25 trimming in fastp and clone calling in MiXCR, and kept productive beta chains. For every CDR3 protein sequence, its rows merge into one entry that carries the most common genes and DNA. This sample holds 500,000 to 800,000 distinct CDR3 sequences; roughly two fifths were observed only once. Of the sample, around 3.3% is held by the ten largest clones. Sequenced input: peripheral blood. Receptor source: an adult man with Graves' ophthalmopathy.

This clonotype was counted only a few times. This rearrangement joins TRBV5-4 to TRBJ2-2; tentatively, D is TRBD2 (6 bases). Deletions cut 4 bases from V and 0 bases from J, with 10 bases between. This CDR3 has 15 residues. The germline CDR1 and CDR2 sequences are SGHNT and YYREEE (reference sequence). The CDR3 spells CASSPGLSNTGELFF. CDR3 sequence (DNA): TGTGCCAGCAGCCCGGGACTGTCGAACACCGGGGAGCTGTTTTTT.

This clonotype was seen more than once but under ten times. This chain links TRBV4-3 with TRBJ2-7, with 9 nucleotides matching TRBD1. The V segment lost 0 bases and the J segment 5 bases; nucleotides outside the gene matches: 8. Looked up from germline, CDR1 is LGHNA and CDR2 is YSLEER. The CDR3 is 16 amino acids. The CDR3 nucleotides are TGCGCCAGCAGCCAAGATGTGGGACAGGGTTTAGACGAGCAGTACTTC. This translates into CASSQDVGQGLDEQYF.

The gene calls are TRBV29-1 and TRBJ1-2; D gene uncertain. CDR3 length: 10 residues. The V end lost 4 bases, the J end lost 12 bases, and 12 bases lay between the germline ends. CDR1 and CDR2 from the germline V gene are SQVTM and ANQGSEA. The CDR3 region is CSVAGSGNTF. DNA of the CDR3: TGCAGCGTTGCCGGGTCTGGAAACACCTTC.

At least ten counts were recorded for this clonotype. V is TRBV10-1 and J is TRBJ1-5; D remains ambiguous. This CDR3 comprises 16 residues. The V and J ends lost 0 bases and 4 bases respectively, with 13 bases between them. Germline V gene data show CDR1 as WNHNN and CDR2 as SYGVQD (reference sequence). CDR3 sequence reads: CASSESTAVGNQPQHF. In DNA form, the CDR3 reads TGCGCCAGCAGTGAGTCAACAGCCGTCGGGAATCAGCCCCAGCATTTT.

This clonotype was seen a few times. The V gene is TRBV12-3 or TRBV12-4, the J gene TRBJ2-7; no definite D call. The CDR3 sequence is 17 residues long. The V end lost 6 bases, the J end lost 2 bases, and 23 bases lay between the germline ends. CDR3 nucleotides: TGTGCCAGCAGCCAAGAGTTCCCCCCGAGACAACCCTACGAGCAGTACTTC. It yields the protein CASSQEFPPRQPYEQYF.

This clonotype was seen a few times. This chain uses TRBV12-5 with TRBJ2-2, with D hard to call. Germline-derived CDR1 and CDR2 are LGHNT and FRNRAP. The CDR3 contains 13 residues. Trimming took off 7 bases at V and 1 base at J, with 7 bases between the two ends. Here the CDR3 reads CASVGRNTGELFF. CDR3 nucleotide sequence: TGTGCTAGTGTAGGCAGGAACACCGGGGAGCTGTTTTTT.

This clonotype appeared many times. The CDR3 protein is CSARDVGLEAFF. CDR3 DNA: TGCAGTGCTAGAGATGTAGGACTTGAAGCTTTCTTT. This chain uses TRBV20-1 with TRBJ1-1; D ambiguous. Germline-derived CDR1 and CDR2 are DFQATT and SNEGSKA (reference sequence). Trimming shortened V by 0 bases and J by 7 bases, and 9 bases separated the two germline ends. This CDR3 is built from 12 residues.

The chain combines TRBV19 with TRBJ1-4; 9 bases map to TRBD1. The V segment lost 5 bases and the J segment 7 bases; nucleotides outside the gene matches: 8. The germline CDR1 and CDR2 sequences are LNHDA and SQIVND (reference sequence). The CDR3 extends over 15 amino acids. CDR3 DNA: TGTGCCAGTAGTTCGTACGGGACAGGGAGTGAAAAACTGTTTTTT. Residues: CASSSYGTGSEKLFF.

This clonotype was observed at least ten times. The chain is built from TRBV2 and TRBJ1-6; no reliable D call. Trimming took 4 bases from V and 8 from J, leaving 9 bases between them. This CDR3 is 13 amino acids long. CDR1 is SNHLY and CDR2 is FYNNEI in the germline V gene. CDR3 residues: CASSAMAYSPLHF. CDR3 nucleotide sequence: TGTGCCAGCAGTGCGATGGCTTATTCACCCCTCCACTTT.

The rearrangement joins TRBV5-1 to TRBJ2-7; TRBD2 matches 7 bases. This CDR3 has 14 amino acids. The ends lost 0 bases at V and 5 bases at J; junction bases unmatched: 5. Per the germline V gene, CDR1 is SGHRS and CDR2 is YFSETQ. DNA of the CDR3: TGCGCCAGCAGCTTGGCCGGGGGGTTCGACGAGCAGTACTTC. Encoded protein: CASSLAGGFDEQYF.

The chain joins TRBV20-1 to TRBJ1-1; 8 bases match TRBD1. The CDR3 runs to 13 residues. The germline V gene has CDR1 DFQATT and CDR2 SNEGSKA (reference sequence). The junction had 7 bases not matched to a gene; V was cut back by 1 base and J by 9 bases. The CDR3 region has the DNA TGCAGTGCTAGAGCCCAGACAGGGGATAAAGCTTTCTTT. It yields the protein CSARAQTGDKAFF.

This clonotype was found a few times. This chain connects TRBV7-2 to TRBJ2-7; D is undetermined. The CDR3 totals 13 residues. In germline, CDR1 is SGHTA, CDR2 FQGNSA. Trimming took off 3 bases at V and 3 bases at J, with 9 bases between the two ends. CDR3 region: CASSFAFGYEQYF. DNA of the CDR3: TGTGCCAGCAGCTTTGCGTTCGGCTACGAGCAGTACTTC.